The 17 T cell receptor beta chains below come from one sample, sequenced in a study of blood T cell repertoires in COVID-19. The data were produced by immunoSEQ multiplex PCR, yet TCRdb's version contains in-frame clones alone and is incomplete. Among about 170,000 clones listed, just under 95% were seen once. The sequencing sample was made of peripheral blood. Receptors originate from a woman aged 45-65 years with acute or convalescent COVID-19.

The genes are TRBV3-1 (or the pseudogene TRBV3-2) and TRBJ2-7; TRBD2 is a possible D gene (7 bases). V was cut by 0 bases and J by 6 bases, with 12 bases left in between. This CDR3 region has 14 residues. Germline assignment: CDR1 LGHDT and CDR2 YNNKEL (reference sequence). The CDR3: CASSQDLRGGEQYF. The CDR3 DNA follows: TGTGCCAGCAGCCAAGATTTAAGGGGGGGCGAGCAGTACTTC.

The chain employs TRBV5-6 and TRBJ2-1; D might be TRBD2 (5 bases). CDR3 length equals 12 residues. The V end was cut by 0 bases, the J end by 9 bases, with 7 bases between. From germline, CDR1 is SGHDT and CDR2 YYEEEE. The CDR3 protein is CASSLVGGEQFF. The CDR3 DNA sequence: TGTGCCAGCAGCTTGGTAGGAGGTGAGCAGTTCTTC. The full variable domain, in which reference TRBV5-6 and TRBJ2-1 provide the parts outside the CDR3, is DAGVTQSPTHLIKTRGQQVTLRCSPKSGHDTVSWYQQALGQGPQFIFQYYEEEERQRGNFPDRFSGHQFPNYSSELNVNALLLGDSALYLCASSLVGGEQFFGPGTRLTVL.

The chain recombines TRBV30 with TRBJ1-1, with D unresolved. The germline gives CDR1 GTSNPN, CDR2 SVGIG (reference sequence). The CDR3 runs 13 residues. V dropped 4 bases and J dropped 1 base, with 10 bases sitting between them. CDR3 sequence: CAWTPNRNTEAFF. In DNA, the CDR3 is TGTGCCTGGACCCCCAACAGGAACACTGAAGCTTTCTTT.

The chain employs TRBV4-1 and TRBJ2-1, with 13 bases matching TRBD2. The CDR3 runs 15 residues. The V gene end was trimmed by 3 bases and the J gene end by 7 bases; junction bases not matched to a gene: 3. The germline V gene has CDR1 MGHRA and CDR2 YSYEKL. The CDR3: CASSHPGLAGNEQFF. The CDR3, as DNA: TGCGCCAGCAGCCATCCGGGACTAGCGGGGAATGAGCAGTTCTTC.

V is TRBV6-6 and J is TRBJ1-2; TRBD1 agrees at 7 bases. CDR1 is MNHNY, CDR2 SVGAGI, per germline (reference sequence). The CDR3 has 14 amino acids. After removal of 6 bases from V and 0 bases from J, the junction contained 4 bases not matched to a gene. CDR3 bases: TGTGCCAGCAGCCTCGACAGGGCTAACTATGGCTACACCTTC. Translation: CASSLDRANYGYTF.

The V gene is TRBV29-1, the J gene TRBJ2-7; D may be TRBD1 (5 bases). The CDR3 is made up of 13 amino acids. V lost 3 bases and J lost 7, with 16 bases in between. The germline V gene has CDR1 SQVTM and CDR2 ANQGSEA. The CDR3 sequence: CSVDGSGLREQYF. The DNA of the CDR3 is TGCAGCGTTGATGGTTCAGGGCTCCGGGAGCAGTACTTC.

The V gene is TRBV28, the J gene TRBJ1-4; the D gene is possibly TRBD1 (5 bases). Germline V gene lookup returns CDR1 MDHEN and CDR2 SYDVKM. Trimming took 4 bases from V and 8 from J, leaving 17 bases between them. The CDR3 loop spans 15 amino acids. The CDR3 region has the DNA TGTGCCAGCAGTTCCCGGGACTCATTTCGAGAAAAACTGTTTTTT. Its translation: CASSSRDSFREKLFF.

This chain connects TRBV4-2 to TRBJ2-7; TRBD1 is a possible D gene (6 bases). Trimming took 0 bases from V and 5 from J, leaving 11 bases between them. CDR1 and CDR2 from the germline V gene are LGHNA and YNFKEQ. The CDR3 consists of 14 residues. Written as DNA, the CDR3 is TGTGCCAGCAGCCAAGAACAGGGAAGTAACGAGCAGTACTTC. This encodes CASSQEQGSNEQYF.

The genes are TRBV4-3 and TRBJ1-5, with D hard to call. The CDR3 has 13 residues. The germline V and J ends were trimmed by 5 bases and 4 bases, with 9 bases remaining between them. Germline CDR1 LGHNA, CDR2 YSLEER. The CDR3 spells CASSSDSNQPQHF. CDR3 bases: TGCGCCAGCAGCTCCGACTCGAATCAGCCCCAGCATTTT.

The chain couples TRBV5-1 to TRBJ1-1, with a tentative D call TRBD1 (5 bases). The V gene lost 0 bases and the J gene lost 6 bases, with 15 bases spanning the gap. This CDR3 contains 15 residues. Per the germline V gene, CDR1 is SGHRS and CDR2 is YFSETQ. CDR3 residues: CASSLEIVGGAEAFF. CDR3 in DNA: TGCGCCAGCAGCTTGGAAATAGTTGGGGGGGCTGAAGCTTTCTTT.

V gene TRBV20-1 combines with J gene TRBJ1-1, with no clear D. Germline V gives CDR1 DFQATT, CDR2 SNEGSKA (reference sequence). The CDR3 runs to 12 residues. V dropped 3 bases and J dropped 6 bases, with 11 bases sitting between them. Here the CDR3 reads CSASFDRAEAFF. CDR3 DNA: TGCAGTGCTAGTTTTGATAGAGCTGAAGCTTTCTTT.

V is TRBV4-3 and J is TRBJ2-7; TRBD1 might be the D (5 bases). CDR3 length equals 15 residues. Germline loops: CDR1 LGHNA, CDR2 YSLEER. V was clipped by 0 bases and J by 5 bases, with 14 bases between them. This CDR3 is CASSQDRGRSNEQYF. As DNA, the CDR3 is TGCGCCAGCAGCCAAGATAGGGGAAGGAGTAACGAGCAGTACTTC.

The chain joins TRBV30 to TRBJ2-7; D uncertain. From germline, CDR1 is GTSNPN and CDR2 SVGIG (reference sequence). Deletions cut 2 bases from V and 1 base from J, with 15 bases between. The CDR3 length is 15 residues. CDR3 coding DNA: TGTGCCTGGAGTTTAGACACCACCCAATCCTACGAGCAGTACTTC. Translated, it gives CAWSLDTTQSYEQYF.

This clone was seen a single time. The chain combines TRBV6-5 with TRBJ2-1; D gene uncertain. Germline CDR1 MNHEY, CDR2 SVGAGI. V lost 6 bases to trimming and J lost 10 bases, with 10 bases between them. The CDR3 is 11 residues long. The DNA for the CDR3 is TGTGCCAGCAGGATAGACTCCGAGCAGTTCTTC. This codes for CASRIDSEQFF.

This chain uses TRBV19 with TRBJ2-7; 10 bases map to TRBD1. The CDR3 is 14 residues long. Germline values: CDR1 LNHDA, CDR2 SQIVND (reference sequence). J gave up 1 base and V 5 bases, and 2 bases lay outside the gene matches. The CDR3 spells CASSWGQGSYEQYF. CDR3 coding DNA: TGTGCCAGTAGTTGGGGACAGGGGTCCTACGAGCAGTACTTC.

The table lists this clone with a count of one. The chain links TRBV3-1 (or the pseudogene TRBV3-2) to TRBJ1-3; D might be TRBD1 (5 bases). The V gene's germline CDR1 is LGHDT and CDR2 YNNKEL (reference sequence). Trimming took 4 bases from V and 2 from J, leaving 15 bases between them. This CDR3 comprises 16 residues. CDR3 nucleotide sequence: TGTGCCAGCAGCCCCGGGGGGGGATTCCCTGGAAACACCATATATTTT. It is translated as CASSPGGGFPGNTIYF.

This clone has a single count. The chain employs TRBV19 and TRBJ1-5, with TRBD1 matching over 8 bases. The CDR3 runs 14 residues. J gave up 2 bases and V 6 bases, and 3 bases lay outside the gene matches. Germline CDR1 LNHDA, CDR2 SQIVND (reference sequence). CDR3 DNA: TGTGCCAGTAGCTCGGACAGGGGCAATCAGCCCCAGCATTTT. Protein product: CASSSDRGNQPQHF. The full variable domain, with the rest looked up from reference TRBV19 and TRBJ1-5, is DGGITQSPKYLFRKEGQNVTLSCEQNLNHDAMYWYRQDPGQGLRLIYYSQIVNDFQKGDIAEGYSVSREKKESFPLTVTSAQKNPTAFYLCASSSDRGNQPQHFGDGTRLSIL.